This record looks at one TCR beta chain sequence and its context. Antigen specificity is unknown. The data were taken from a study of cytotoxic CD8 clonotypes in ibrutinib-treated CLL. Target depth was 1 in 200,000 to 1 in 1 million T cells, about 10x per clonotype. The protocol was immunoSEQ multiplex PCR, while the TCRdb copy is restricted to in-frame clones and leaves out a portion. The top ten clones hold around an eighth of a sample with approximately 200,000 clones, about two thirds of them seen once. Study-level results: Baseline values of clonality outstripped age-matched healthy donors and followed circulating CD8+ T-cell counts. Among the clonotypes, public ones were uncommon and contracted or held stable on treatment.

This material consisted of PBMCs, taken after 24 months of ibrutinib treatment. The sequence was obtained from a human donor with chronic lymphocytic leukemia.

The CDR3 DNA reads TGTGCCAGCTCACCATCCCGGGAGGGTTTCGATGAGCAGTTCTTC. This codes for CASSPSREGFDEQFF. The V and J genes are TRBV18 and TRBJ2-1; 8 positions agree with TRBD2. Germline values: CDR1 KGHSH, CDR2 LQKENI. The CDR3 contains 15 residues. V lost 2 bases and J lost 8; bases outside the gene matches: 8.